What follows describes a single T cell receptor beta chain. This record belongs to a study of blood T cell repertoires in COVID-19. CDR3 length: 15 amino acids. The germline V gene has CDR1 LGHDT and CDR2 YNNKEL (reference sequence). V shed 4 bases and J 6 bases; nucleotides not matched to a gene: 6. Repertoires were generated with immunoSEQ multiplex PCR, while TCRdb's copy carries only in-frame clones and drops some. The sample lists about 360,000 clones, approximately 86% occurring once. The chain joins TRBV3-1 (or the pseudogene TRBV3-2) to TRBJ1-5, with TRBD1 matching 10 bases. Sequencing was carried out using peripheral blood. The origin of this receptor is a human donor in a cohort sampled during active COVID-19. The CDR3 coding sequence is TGTGCCAGCAGCCCGGGGACAGGGGACCGTCAGCCCCAGCATTTT. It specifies CASSPGTGDRQPQHF.